Below, 6 T cell receptor beta chains from the same sample are listed, as sequenced in a study of somatic mutations in cytotoxic T cells in rheumatoid arthritis. Only in-frame clones appear in the TCRdb table, and some are missing; sequencing was by immunoSEQ multiplex PCR. The table records around 15,000 clones, 72% of them present only once. The sequenced sample was CD8+ T cells sorted from blood. The receptors stem from an adult with rheumatoid arthritis.

The V and J genes are TRBV7-9 and TRBJ1-2, with D possibly matching TRBD1 (5 bases). CDR1 is SEHNR and CDR2 is FQNEAQ in the germline V gene (reference sequence). V gave up 1 base and J gave up 0 bases, with 9 bases separating them. The CDR3 is 15 residues long. CDR3 in amino acids: CASSLGGGTNYGYTF. The DNA for the CDR3 is TGTGCCAGCAGCTTAGGCGGGGGAACTAACTATGGCTACACCTTC.

This chain links TRBV9 with TRBJ2-7, with a tentative D call TRBD2 (6 bases). V lost 0 bases and J lost 6, with 25 bases in between. This CDR3 spans 18 amino acids. The germline gives CDR1 SGDLS, CDR2 YYNGEE. CDR3 residues: CASSVAAVSPGVSGEQYF. Here the CDR3 DNA reads TGTGCCAGCAGCGTAGCGGCCGTGTCTCCGGGGGTCTCGGGCGAGCAGTACTTC.

The chain has TRBV27 and TRBJ2-7; no clear D gene. Germline CDR1 MNHEY, CDR2 SMNVEV (reference sequence). The CDR3 sequence is 16 residues long. The V end was cut by 5 bases, the J end by 0 bases, with 17 bases between. CDR3 region: CASSPSSGVRSYEQYF. CDR3 nucleotides: TGTGCCAGCAGTCCCTCATCAGGCGTTCGCTCCTACGAGCAGTACTTC.

The sample holds a few counts of this clone. The chain couples TRBV9 to TRBJ2-3, with 9 positions matching TRBD2. Germline assignment: CDR1 SGDLS and CDR2 YYNGEE. The V segment lost 1 base and the J segment 2 bases; nucleotides outside the gene matches: 5. CDR3 size: 16 residues. The CDR3 nucleotides are TGTGCCAGCAGCGTACCAGCGGGGGGATCCACAGATACGCAGTATTTT. Residues: CASSVPAGGSTDTQYF.

This clone is medium-sized. The J gene is TRBJ1-2, the V gene TRBV10-3; D unclear. CDR3 length: 14 residues. In germline, CDR1 is ENHRY, CDR2 SYGVKD. Trimming cost V 2 bases and J 4 bases, with 11 bases left between them. The DNA of the CDR3 is TGTGCCATCAGTGAGGGTCCTTCCCTCTATGGCTACACCTTC. Amino acids: CAISEGPSLYGYTF.

The V gene is TRBV6-6, the J gene TRBJ1-5; a possible D gene is TRBD1 (5 bases). The V gene's germline CDR1 is MNHNY and CDR2 SVGAGI (reference sequence). V was pared by 1 base and J by 2 bases, with 12 bases between. This CDR3 is 16 amino acids long. This chain's CDR3 is CASSYLDTLGNQPQHF. The CDR3 nucleotides read TGTGCCAGCAGTTACTTGGACACCCTTGGCAATCAGCCCCAGCATTTT.